A single TCR beta chain is shown here with its context. In TCRdb, the reads were re-called with MiXCR into one record per CDR3 protein. This table holds 630,000 or so distinct CDR3 sequences, 24% found once. These data originate in a study of T cell repertoires in cytomegalovirus infection. Study-wide context: From public TCR beta signatures came an indication of both CMV infection and matching HLA type.

The V and J ends lost 3 bases and 5 bases, in that order; junction bases with no gene match: 4. Germline CDR1 SGDLS, CDR2 YYNGEE. CDR3 length equals 15 residues. The specimen sequenced was CD8+ T cells from PBMCs. The V gene is TRBV9, the J gene TRBJ2-1; the match to TRBD2 covers 11 bases. This sequence was found in a human donor in good health (CMV status not recorded). Some clones in this sample may be carry-over from other donors' samples. The CDR3 reads CASSEGLADNNEQFF. CDR3 bases: TGTGCCAGCAGCGAGGGACTAGCGGACAACAATGAGCAGTTCTTC.